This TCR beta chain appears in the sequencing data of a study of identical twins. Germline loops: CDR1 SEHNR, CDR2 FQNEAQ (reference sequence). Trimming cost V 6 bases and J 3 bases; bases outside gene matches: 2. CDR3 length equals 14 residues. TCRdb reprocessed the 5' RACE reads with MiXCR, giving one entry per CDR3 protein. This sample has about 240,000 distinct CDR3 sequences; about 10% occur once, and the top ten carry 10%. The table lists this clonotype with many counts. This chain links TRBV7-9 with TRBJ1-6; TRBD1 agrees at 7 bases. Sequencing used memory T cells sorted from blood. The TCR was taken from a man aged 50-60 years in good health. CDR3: CASRTGNYNSPLHF. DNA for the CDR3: TGTGCCAGCAGGACAGGGAACTATAATTCACCCCTCCACTTT.